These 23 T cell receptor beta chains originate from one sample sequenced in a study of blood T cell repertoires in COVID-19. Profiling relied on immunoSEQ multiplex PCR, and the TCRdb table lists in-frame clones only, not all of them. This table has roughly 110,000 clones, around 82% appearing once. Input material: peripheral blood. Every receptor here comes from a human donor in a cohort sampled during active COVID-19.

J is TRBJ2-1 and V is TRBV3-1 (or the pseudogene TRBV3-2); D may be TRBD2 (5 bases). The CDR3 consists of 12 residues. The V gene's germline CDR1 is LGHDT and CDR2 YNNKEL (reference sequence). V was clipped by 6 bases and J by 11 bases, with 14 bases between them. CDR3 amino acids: CASSQTTYKQFF. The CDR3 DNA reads TGTGCCAGCAGTCAGACTACTTACAAGCAGTTCTTC.

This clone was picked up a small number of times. The CDR3 DNA reads TGCGCCAGCAGCCAAGATTTTAACAGCCTAAACTATGGCTACACCTTC. Its protein is CASSQDFNSLNYGYTF. The chain uses TRBV4-1 and TRBJ1-2; no clear D gene. Germline V lookup: CDR1 MGHRA, CDR2 YSYEKL. V was clipped by 0 bases and J by 2 bases, with 13 bases between them. This CDR3 comprises 16 residues.

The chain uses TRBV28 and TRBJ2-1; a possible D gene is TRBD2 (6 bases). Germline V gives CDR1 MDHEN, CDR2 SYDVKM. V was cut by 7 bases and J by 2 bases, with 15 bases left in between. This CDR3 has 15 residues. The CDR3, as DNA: TGTGCCAGCATTCTAGCGCCCGGGCCCTACAATGAGCAGTTCTTC. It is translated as CASILAPGPYNEQFF.

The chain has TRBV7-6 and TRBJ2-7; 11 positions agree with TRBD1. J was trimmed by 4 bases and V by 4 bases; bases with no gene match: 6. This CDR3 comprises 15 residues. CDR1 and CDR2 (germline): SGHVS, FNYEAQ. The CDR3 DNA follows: TGTGCCAGCAGCTCGAACCGGGACAGGGGGTACGAGCAGTACTTC. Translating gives CASSSNRDRGYEQYF.

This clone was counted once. The CDR3 spells CASRRGSDEQYF. CDR3 DNA sequence: TGTGCCAGCAGAAGAGGGTCGGACGAGCAGTACTTC. The rearrangement links TRBV27 to TRBJ2-7; possibly TRBD2 for D (5 bases). CDR3 size: 12 residues. Looked up from germline, CDR1 is MNHEY and CDR2 is SMNVEV (reference sequence). The V end was cut by 6 bases, the J end by 5 bases, with 11 bases between.

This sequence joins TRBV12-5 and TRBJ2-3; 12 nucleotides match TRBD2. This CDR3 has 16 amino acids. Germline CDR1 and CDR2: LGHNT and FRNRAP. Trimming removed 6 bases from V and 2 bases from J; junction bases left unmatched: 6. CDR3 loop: CASGRWTSGITDTQYF. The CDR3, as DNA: TGTGCTAGTGGCCGATGGACTAGCGGGATCACAGATACGCAGTATTTT. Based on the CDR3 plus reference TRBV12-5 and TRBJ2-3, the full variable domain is DARVTQTPRHKVTEMGQEVTMRCQPILGHNTVFWYRQTMMQGLELLAYFRNRAPLDDSGMPKDRFSAEMPDATLATLKIQPSEPRDSAVYFCASGRWTSGITDTQYFGPGTRLTVL.

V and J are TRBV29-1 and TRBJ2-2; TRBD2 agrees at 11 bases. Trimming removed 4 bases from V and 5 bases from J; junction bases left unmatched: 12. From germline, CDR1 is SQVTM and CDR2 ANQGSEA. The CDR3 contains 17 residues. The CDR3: CSVGEVLAGVWTGELFF. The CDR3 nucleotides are TGCAGCGTTGGAGAAGTACTAGCGGGAGTTTGGACCGGGGAGCTGTTTTTT.

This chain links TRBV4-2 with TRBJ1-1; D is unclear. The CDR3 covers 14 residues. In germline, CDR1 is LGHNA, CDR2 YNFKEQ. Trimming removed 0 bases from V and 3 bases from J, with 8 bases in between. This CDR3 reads CASSQEAGYTEAFF. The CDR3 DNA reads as TGTGCCAGCAGCCAAGAAGCGGGTTACACTGAAGCTTTCTTT.

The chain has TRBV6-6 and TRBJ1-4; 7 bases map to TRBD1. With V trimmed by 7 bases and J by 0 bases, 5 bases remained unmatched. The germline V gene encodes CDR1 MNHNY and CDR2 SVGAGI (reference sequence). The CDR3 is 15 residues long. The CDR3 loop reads CASKGQLATNEKLFF. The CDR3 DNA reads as TGTGCCAGCAAGGGACAGTTAGCAACTAATGAAAAACTGTTTTTT.

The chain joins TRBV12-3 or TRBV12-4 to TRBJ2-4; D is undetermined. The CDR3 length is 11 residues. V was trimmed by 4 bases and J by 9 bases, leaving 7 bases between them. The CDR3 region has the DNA TGTGCCAGCAGTTATTCGAGCATTCAGTACTTC. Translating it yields CASSYSSIQYF.

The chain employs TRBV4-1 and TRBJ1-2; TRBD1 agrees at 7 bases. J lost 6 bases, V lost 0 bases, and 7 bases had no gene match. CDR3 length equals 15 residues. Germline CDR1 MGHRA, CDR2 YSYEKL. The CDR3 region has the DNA TGCGCCAGCAGCCAAGATCAGGGGGGCTGGGATGGCTACACCTTC. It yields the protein CASSQDQGGWDGYTF.

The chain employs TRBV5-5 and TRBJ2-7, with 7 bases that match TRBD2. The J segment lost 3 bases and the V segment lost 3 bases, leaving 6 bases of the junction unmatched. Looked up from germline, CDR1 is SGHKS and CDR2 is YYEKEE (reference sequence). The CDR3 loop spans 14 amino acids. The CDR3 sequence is CASSSTAGSYEQYF. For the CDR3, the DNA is TGTGCCAGCAGCTCCACAGCGGGGAGCTACGAGCAGTACTTC.

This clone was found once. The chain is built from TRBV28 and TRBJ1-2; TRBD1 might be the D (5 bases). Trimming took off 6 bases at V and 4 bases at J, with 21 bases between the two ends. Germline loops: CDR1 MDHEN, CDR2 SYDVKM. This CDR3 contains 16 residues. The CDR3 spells CASSRMGQLTGYGYTF. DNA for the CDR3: TGTGCCAGCAGCCGGATGGGGCAGCTGACGGGCTATGGCTACACCTTC.

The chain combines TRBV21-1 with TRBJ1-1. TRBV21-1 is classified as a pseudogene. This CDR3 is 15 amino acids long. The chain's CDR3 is CASSKEGPGGTEAFF. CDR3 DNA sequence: TGTGCCAGCAGCAAAGAGGGGCCCGGGGGGACTGAAGCTTTCTTT.

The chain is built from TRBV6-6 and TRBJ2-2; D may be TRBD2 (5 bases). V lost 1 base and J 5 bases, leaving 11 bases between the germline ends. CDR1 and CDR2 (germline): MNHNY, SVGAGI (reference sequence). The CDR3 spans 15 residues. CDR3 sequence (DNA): TGTGCCAGCAGTTACTGGGGAGTTGGAACCGGGGAGCTGTTTTTT. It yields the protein CASSYWGVGTGELFF.

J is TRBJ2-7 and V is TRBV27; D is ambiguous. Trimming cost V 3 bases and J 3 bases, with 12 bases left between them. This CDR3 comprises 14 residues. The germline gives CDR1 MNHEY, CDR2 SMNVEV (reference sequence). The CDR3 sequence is CASSFYRSGYEQYF. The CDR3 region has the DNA TGTGCCAGCAGTTTTTATCGCTCGGGCTACGAGCAGTACTTC.

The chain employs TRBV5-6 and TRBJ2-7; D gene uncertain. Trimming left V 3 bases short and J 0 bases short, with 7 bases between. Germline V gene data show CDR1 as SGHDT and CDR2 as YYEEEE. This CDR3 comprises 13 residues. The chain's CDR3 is CASSSYSSYEQYV. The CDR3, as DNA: TGTGCCAGCAGCTCTTACAGCTCCTACGAGCAGTACGTC.

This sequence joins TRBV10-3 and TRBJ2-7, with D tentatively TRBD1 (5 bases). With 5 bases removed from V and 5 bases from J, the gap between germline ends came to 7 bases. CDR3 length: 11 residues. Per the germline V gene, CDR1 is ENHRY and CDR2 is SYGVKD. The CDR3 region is CAISLGDEQYF. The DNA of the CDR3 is TGTGCCATCAGTTTAGGGGACGAGCAGTACTTC.

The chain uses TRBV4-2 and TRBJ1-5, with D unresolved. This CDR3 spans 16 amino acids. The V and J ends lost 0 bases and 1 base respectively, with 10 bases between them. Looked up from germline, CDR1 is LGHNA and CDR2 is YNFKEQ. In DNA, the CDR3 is TGTGCCAGCAGCCAAGATCACGCAGGAAGCAATCAGCCCCAGCATTTT. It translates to CASSQDHAGSNQPQHF.

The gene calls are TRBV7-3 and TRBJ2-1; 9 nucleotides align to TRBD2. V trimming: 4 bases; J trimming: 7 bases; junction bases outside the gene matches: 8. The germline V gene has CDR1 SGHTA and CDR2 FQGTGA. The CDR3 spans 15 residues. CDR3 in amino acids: CASSSYSGSTNEQFF. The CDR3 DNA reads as TGTGCCAGCAGCTCCTATAGCGGGAGTACGAATGAGCAGTTCTTC.

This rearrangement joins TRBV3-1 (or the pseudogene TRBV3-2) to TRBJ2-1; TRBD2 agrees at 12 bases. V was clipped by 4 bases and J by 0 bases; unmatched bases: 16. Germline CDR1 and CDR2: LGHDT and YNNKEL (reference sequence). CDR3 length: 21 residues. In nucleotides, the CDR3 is TGTGCCAGCAGCCCCGGGACCTCGAGACTAGCGGGAGTGGGCTCCTACAATGAGCAGTTCTTC. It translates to CASSPGTSRLAGVGSYNEQFF.

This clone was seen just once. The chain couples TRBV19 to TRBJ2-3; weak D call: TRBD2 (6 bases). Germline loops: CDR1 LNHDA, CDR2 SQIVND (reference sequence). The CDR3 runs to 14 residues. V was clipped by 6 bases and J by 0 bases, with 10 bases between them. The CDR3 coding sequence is TGTGCCAGTAGACGGGAGTTCAGCACAGATACGCAGTATTTT. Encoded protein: CASRREFSTDTQYF.

This chain's CDR3 is CASRPLAGGPGNEQFF. CDR3 coding DNA: TGTGCCAGCCGACCCTTAGCGGGAGGGCCGGGGAATGAGCAGTTCTTC. V and J are TRBV19 and TRBJ2-1; 11 bases match TRBD2. Trimming cost V 9 bases and J 7 bases; bases outside gene matches: 14. This CDR3 is built from 16 residues. Germline assignment: CDR1 LNHDA and CDR2 SQIVND (reference sequence).